Given below is one TCR beta chain in context. The V and J ends lost 4 bases and 1 base respectively, with 14 bases between them. This CDR3 spans 15 amino acids. Germline V gene lookup returns CDR1 SGHRS and CDR2 YFSETQ. The data belong to a study of shared clonotypes between healthy human individuals. TCRdb keeps only in-frame clones here, not all; method: immunoSEQ multiplex PCR. Here the sample spans millions of clones, roughly 94% being singletons. This chain joins TRBV5-1 and TRBJ1-1; possible D gene TRBD1, 6 bases. This TCR came from a man aged 18 to 30 in good health. Sequenced sample: naive CD4+ T cells sorted from blood. Regarding subset: CD45RA+ positively selected. CDR3 sequence (DNA): TGCGCCAGCAGCCTAGGGACAACAGAGAACACTGAAGCTTTCTTT. Translated: CASSLGTTENTEAFF.